The present T cell receptor (beta chain) was sequenced within a study of technical replicates of blood from several donors. Trimming cost V 0 bases and J 7 bases, with 9 bases left between them. CDR3 length: 13 residues. CDR1 is LGHNA and CDR2 is YSLEER in the germline V gene. Repertoires were generated with immunoSEQ multiplex PCR, while TCRdb's copy carries only in-frame clones and drops some. This table holds more than 65,000 clones, roughly 96% found once. Sequenced material: T cells isolated from PBMCs. The source is a human donor in good health. V is TRBV4-3 and J is TRBJ1-2; D might be TRBD1 (5 bases). DNA for the CDR3: TGCGCCAGCAGCCAAGATCTTGGGGCTGGCTACACCTTC. The encoded protein is CASSQDLGAGYTF.